This is a list of T cell receptor beta chains from one sample in a study of cytomegalovirus exposure and HLA in healthy donors. Clones were sequenced by immunoSEQ multiplex PCR, and TCRdb holds only the in-frame ones, with some missing. The sample yields around 200,000 clones, 80% seen once. The sequenced sample consisted of PBMCs. The receptors stem from a boy aged 5-17 years in good health and CMV-seronegative. Each CDR3 is given with its conserved first and last residue. A D gene is named only where the DNA matches it firmly. Clone size is stated in some rows and not others, as once, few, many or a class when expanded.

clone size	V gene	D gene	J gene	CDR3 protein	CDR3 DNA
NA	TRBV5-6	NA	TRBJ2-7	CASTQLDIRGMGNEQYF	TGTGCCAGCACCCAGCTTGATATCCGGGGGATGGGCAACGAGCAGTACTTC
NA	TRBV10-3	TRBD2	TRBJ2-7	CAISRTSGSYEQYF	TGTGCCATCAGTAGGACTAGCGGGAGCTACGAGCAGTACTTC
NA	TRBV7-9	NA	TRBJ1-2	CASSPQGFYGYTF	TGTGCCAGCAGCCCACAGGGATTCTATGGCTACACCTTC
few	TRBV5-5	TRBD1	TRBJ2-7	CASSLGQGYYEQYF	TGTGCCAGCAGCTTAGGACAGGGCTACTACGAGCAGTACTTC
NA	TRBV7-6	NA	TRBJ2-7	CASSLVGQSYEQYF	TGTGCCAGCAGCTTAGTAGGACAGTCCTACGAGCAGTACTTC
NA	TRBV19	NA	TRBJ2-7	CASSIDLRGSRTYEQYF	TGTGCCAGTAGTATAGATCTTAGGGGTAGCAGGACCTACGAGCAGTACTTC
NA	TRBV30	NA	TRBJ2-7	CAWAQGHEQYF	TGTGCCTGGGCCCAGGGCCACGAGCAGTACTTC
NA	TRBV6-1	TRBD1	TRBJ1-1	CASSDEQGAAEAFF	TGTGCCAGCAGTGACGAACAGGGGGCCGCTGAAGCTTTCTTT
NA	TRBV7-9	NA	TRBJ1-2	CASSHNAGAYTF	TGTGCCAGCAGCCATAATGCGGGGGCCTACACCTTC
NA	TRBV6-5	NA	TRBJ2-7	CASRTPLMPPYEQYF	TGTGCCAGCAGAACCCCGTTAATGCCTCCCTACGAGCAGTACTTC
few	TRBV29-1	TRBD2	TRBJ2-7	CSVTSGEPYEQYF	TGCAGCGTCACTAGCGGGGAGCCCTACGAGCAGTACTTC
NA	TRBV6-5	NA	TRBJ1-3	CASSYPRDISGNTIYF	TGTGCCAGCAGTTATCCCCGGGACATCTCTGGAAACACCATATATTTT